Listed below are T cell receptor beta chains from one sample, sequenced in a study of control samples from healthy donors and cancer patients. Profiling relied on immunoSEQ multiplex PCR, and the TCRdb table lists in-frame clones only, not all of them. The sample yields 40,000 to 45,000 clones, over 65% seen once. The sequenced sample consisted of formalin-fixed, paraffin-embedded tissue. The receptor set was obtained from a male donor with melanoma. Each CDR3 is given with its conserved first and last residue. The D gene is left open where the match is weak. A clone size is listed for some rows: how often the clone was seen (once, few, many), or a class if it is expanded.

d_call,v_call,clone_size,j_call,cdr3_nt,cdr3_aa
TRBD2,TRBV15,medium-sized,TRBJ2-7,TGTGCCACCAGCGGGGAGCGGGCGGGAGGTCACGAGCAGTACTTC,CATSGERAGGHEQYF
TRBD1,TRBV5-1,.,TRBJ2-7,TGCGCCAGCAGCTTGAGGTCGGACAGGGGGGAGGAGCAGTACTTC,CASSLRSDRGEEQYF
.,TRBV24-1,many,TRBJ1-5,TGTGCCACCAGTGACACTGGGAGCAATCAGCCCCAGCATTTT,CATSDTGSNQPQHF
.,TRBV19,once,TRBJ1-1,TGTGCCAGTAGTATAGCGGGGCTCTACACTGAAGCTTTCTTT,CASSIAGLYTEAFF
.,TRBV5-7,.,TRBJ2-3,TGTGCCAGCAGCGAATCAGATACGCAGTATTTT,CASSESDTQYF
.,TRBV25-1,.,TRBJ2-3,TGTGCCAGCAGTGCCGACGGGACACCGCTTAGCACAGATACGCAGTATTTT,CASSADGTPLSTDTQYF
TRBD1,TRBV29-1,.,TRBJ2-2,TGCAGCGTTGCCGGGACAGGGGTCACCGGGGAGCTGTTTTTT,CSVAGTGVTGELFF
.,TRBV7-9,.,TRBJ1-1,TGTGCCAGCAGCTCCCAGGGTGGACTCACTGAAGCTTTCTTT,CASSSQGGLTEAFF
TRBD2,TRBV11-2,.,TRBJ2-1,TGTGCCAGCAGCTATAGGGGAGCGGGAGACAATGAGCAGTTCTTC,CASSYRGAGDNEQFF
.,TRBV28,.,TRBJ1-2,TGTGCCAGCAGACAAGGGGTTTATGGCTACACCTTC,CASRQGVYGYTF
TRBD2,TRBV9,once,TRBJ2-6,TGTGCCAGCAGCGTCAATCCCCGGGGGGGCGCTGGGGCCAACGTCCTGACTTTC,CASSVNPRGGAGANVLTF
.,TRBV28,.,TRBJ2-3,TGTGCCAGCAGTCCGTCTTGGGGACCAGGCACAGATACGCAGTATTTT,CASSPSWGPGTDTQYF
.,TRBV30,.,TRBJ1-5,TGTGCCTGGAGTGTAAGTTTAGGTCAGCCCCAGCATTTT,CAWSVSLGQPQHF
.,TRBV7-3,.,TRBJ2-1,TGTGCCAGCAGTGGGGCGGGGTCCTCCTACAATGAGCAGTTCTTC,CASSGAGSSYNEQFF
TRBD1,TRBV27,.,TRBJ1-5,TGTGCCAGCAGTTTACTATCTGGGACAGGGCATCAGCCCCAGCATTTT,CASSLLSGTGHQPQHF
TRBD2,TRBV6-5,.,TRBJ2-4,TGTGCCAGCTCGCGGGAGTGGGGGAGGGAAAACATTCAGTACTTC,CASSREWGRENIQYF
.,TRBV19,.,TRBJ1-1,TGTGCCAGTAGTCTGTTGGGGGGGACTGAAGCTTTCTTT,CASSLLGGTEAFF
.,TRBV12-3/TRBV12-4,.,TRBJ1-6,TGTGCCTCCTCAAGCTCCTATAATTCACCCCTCCACTTT,CASSSSYNSPLHF
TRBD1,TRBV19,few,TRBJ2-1,TGTGCCAGTAGTATCGGGGACAGATTTTCAAGGGGGCAGTTCTTC,CASSIGDRFSRGQFF
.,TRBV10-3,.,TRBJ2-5,TGTGCCATCTCCGGGACCGCAGAGACCCAGTACTTC,CAISGTAETQYF
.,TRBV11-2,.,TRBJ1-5,TGTGCCAGCAGCCCCACGAGCAATCAGCCCCAGCATTTT,CASSPTSNQPQHF
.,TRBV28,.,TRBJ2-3,TGTGCCAGCAGTTTATTCGGGTCATTCAATACAGATACGCAGTATTTT,CASSLFGSFNTDTQYF
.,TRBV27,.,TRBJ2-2,TGTGCCAGCAGGAATAAGGGATTTTCGAACACCGGGGAGCTGTTTTTT,CASRNKGFSNTGELFF
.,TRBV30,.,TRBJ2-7,TGTGCCTGGAGTGTATCAGGAGGGGTCTCCTACGAGCAGTACTTC,CAWSVSGGVSYEQYF
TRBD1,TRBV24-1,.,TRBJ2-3,TGTGCCACCAGTGTCCAGGGGGGCACAGATACGCAGTATTTT,CATSVQGGTDTQYF
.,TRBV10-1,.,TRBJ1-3,TGCGCCGGCGTAGGCGCCCCGGGTCCTTCTGGAAACACCATATATTTT,CAGVGAPGPSGNTIYF
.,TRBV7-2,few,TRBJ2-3,TGTGCCAGCAGCTTAGAAGCAGTACATACGCAGTATTTT,CASSLEAVHTQYF
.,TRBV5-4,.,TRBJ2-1,TGTGCCAGCAGCTTGATCGGGCCGGCCCCTTTCTACAATGAGCAGTTCTTC,CASSLIGPAPFYNEQFF
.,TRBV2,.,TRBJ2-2,TGTGCCAGCTCGAGGGGCGGGAAGGACGGGGAGCTGTTTTTT,CASSRGGKDGELFF
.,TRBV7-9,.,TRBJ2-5,TGTGCCAGCAGTCCTTTGGCAGTGGGAGAGACCCAGTACTTC,CASSPLAVGETQYF
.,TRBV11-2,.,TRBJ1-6,TGTGCCAGCAGCTTACTCGCGGGGGTGAATTCACCCCTCCACTTT,CASSLLAGVNSPLHF
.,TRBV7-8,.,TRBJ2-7,TGTGCCAGCAGCTCCTCGACCCCGGCAGGCTACGAGCAGTACTTC,CASSSSTPAGYEQYF
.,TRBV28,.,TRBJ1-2,TGTGCCAGCAGCTATGGGACGGGGAACTATGGCTACACCTTC,CASSYGTGNYGYTF
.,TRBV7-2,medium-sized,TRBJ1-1,TGTGCCAGCGGCGATCCCCATGGCGAGGAGAACACTGAAGCTTTCTTT,CASGDPHGEENTEAFF
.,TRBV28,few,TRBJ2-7,TGTGCCAGCTCGAGATACGAGCAGTACTTC,CASSRYEQYF
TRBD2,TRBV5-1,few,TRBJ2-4,TGCGCCAGCAGCTTGGGACCGGGAGGGCCCGAAAACATTCAGTACTTC,CASSLGPGGPENIQYF
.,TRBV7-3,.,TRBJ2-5,TGTGCCAGCAGCTTAAACGGGCCCAGGTGGGGGGTCCAAGAGACCCAGTACTTC,CASSLNGPRWGVQETQYF
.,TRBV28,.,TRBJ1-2,TGTGCCAGCAAAGCAGCAGTAGGCTACACCTTC,CASKAAVGYTF
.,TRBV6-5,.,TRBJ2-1,TGTGCCAGCAGGCCCAGGGGCGGCTCCTACAATGAGCAGTTCTTC,CASRPRGGSYNEQFF
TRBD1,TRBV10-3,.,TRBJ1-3,TGTGCCATAGACAGGGGCTCTGGAAACACCATATATTTT,CAIDRGSGNTIYF
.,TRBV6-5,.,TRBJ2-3,TGTGCCAGCAGTTCCGGACGGTACACAGATACGCAGTATTTT,CASSSGRYTDTQYF
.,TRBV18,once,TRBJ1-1,TGTGCCAGCTCACCTATCATGAGGGGGAGAATGAACACTGAAGCTTTCTTT,CASSPIMRGRMNTEAFF
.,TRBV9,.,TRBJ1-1,TGTGCCAGCAGCGTAGGAGGGGACCTCACTGAAGCTTTCTTT,CASSVGGDLTEAFF
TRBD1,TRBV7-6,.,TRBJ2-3,TGTGCCAGCAGCTTAAGGACAGGGCCCACAGATACGCAGTATTTT,CASSLRTGPTDTQYF
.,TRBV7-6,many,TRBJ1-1,TGTGCCAGCAGCTTAGGCCAGGGGAAGAACACTGAAGCTTTCTTT,CASSLGQGKNTEAFF
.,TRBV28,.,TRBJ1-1,TGTGCCAGCAGTTTGAGGGGCATAGGTACTGAAGCTTTCTTT,CASSLRGIGTEAFF
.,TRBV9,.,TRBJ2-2,TGTGCCAGCAGCGTAGCGGCAGGGAACACCGGGGAGCTGTTTTTT,CASSVAAGNTGELFF